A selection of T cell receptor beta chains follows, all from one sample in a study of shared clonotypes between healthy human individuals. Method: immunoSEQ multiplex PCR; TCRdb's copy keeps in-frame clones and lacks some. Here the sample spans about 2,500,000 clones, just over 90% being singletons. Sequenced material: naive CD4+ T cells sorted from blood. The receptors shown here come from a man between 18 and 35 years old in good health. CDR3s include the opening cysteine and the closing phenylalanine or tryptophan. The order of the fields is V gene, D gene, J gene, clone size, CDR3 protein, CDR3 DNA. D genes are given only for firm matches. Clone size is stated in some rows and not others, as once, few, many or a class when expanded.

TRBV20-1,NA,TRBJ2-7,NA,CSARISSEQYF,TGCAGTGCTCGCATCTCATCCGAGCAGTACTTC
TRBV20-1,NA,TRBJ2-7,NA,CSARSGYEQYF,TGCAGTGCTAGATCAGGCTACGAGCAGTACTTC
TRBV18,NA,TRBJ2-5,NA,CASSYQETQYF,TGTGCCAGCTCCTACCAAGAGACCCAGTACTTC
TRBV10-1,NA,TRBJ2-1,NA,CASSEEYRNEQFF,TGCGCCAGCAGTGAAGAGTATAGGAATGAGCAGTTCTTC
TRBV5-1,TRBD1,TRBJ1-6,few,CASARQGDNSPLHF,TGCGCCAGCGCACGACAGGGCGATAATTCACCCCTCCACTTT
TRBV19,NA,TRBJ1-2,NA,CASSLTTTYYGYTF,TGTGCCAGTAGTCTGACGACAACCTACTATGGCTACACCTTC
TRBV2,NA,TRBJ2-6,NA,CASTQDSLSSGANVLTF,TGTGCCAGCACACAGGACTCCCTTAGCTCTGGGGCCAACGTCCTGACTTTC
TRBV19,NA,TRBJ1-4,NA,CASAGVNLINEKLFF,TGTGCCTCCGCAGGGGTGAACTTAATTAATGAAAAACTGTTTTTT
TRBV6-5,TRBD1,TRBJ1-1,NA,CASTNRGQGTEAFF,TGTGCCAGCACCAACAGGGGACAGGGGACTGAAGCTTTCTTT
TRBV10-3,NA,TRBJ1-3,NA,CAISEGGSSGNTIYF,TGTGCCATCAGTGAAGGCGGGAGCTCTGGAAACACCATATATTTT
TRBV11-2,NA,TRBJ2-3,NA,CASSRGFADTQYF,TGTGCCAGCAGCCGGGGGTTCGCAGATACGCAGTATTTT
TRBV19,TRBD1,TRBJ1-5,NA,CASSGDRTYSNQPQHF,TGTGCCAGTAGTGGGGACAGGACTTATAGCAATCAGCCCCAGCATTTT
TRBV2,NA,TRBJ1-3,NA,CASSEDHSYSGNTIYF,TGTGCCAGCAGTGAAGATCACTCGTACTCTGGAAACACCATATATTTT
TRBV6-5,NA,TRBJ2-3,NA,CASRRGSTDTQYF,TGTGCCAGCAGGAGGGGGAGCACAGATACGCAGTATTTT
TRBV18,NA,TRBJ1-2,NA,CASSPLGPQANYGYTF,TGTGCCAGCTCACCATTGGGACCACAGGCTAACTATGGCTACACCTTC
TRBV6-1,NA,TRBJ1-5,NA,CASLKDSSNQPQHF,TGTGCCAGCCTTAAAGACAGTAGCAATCAGCCCCAGCATTTT
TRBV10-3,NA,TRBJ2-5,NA,CAISESGSLETQYF,TGTGCCATCAGTGAGTCGGGTAGCTTAGAGACCCAGTACTTC
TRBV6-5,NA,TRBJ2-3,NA,CASRSPGSDTQYF,TGTGCCAGCAGGAGTCCGGGCTCGGATACGCAGTATTTT
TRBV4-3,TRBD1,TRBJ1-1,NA,CASSWDRATEAFF,TGCGCCAGCAGCTGGGACAGGGCCACTGAAGCTTTCTTT
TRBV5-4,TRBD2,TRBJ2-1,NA,CASSLWTSGSNEQFF,TGTGCCAGCAGCCTCTGGACTAGCGGGAGCAATGAGCAGTTCTTC
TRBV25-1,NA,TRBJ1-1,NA,CASGNGREAFF,TGTGCCAGCGGGAACGGTCGAGAAGCTTTCTTT
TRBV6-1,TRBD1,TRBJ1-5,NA,CASMDRGNQPQHF,TGTGCCAGCATGGACAGGGGCAATCAGCCCCAGCATTTT
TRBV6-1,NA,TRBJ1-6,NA,CASSQLDSPLHF,TGTGCCAGCAGCCAACTCGATTCACCCCTCCACTTT
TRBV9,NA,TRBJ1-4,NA,CASSRDPTDEKLFF,TGTGCCAGCAGCCGGGACCCCACCGACGAAAAACTGTTTTTT
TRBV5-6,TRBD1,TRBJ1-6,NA,CASLRQGGNSPLHF,TGTGCCAGCCTAAGACAGGGTGGGAATTCACCCCTCCACTTT
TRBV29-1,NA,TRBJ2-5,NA,CSARTGLGQYF,TGCAGCGCCCGCACAGGGCTAGGCCAGTACTTC
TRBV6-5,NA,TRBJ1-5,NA,CASSYVPYQPQHF,TGTGCCAGCAGTTATGTCCCCTATCAGCCCCAGCATTTT
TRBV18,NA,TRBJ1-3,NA,CASFPPPAGGNTIYF,TGTGCCAGCTTCCCGCCCCCGGCGGGGGGAAACACCATATATTTT
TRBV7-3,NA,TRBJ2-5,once,CASSFKAGETQYF,TGTGCCAGCAGCTTCAAAGCGGGAGAGACCCAGTACTTC
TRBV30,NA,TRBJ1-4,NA,CAWSPLPWPGNEKLFF,TGTGCCTGGAGTCCCCTCCCCTGGCCAGGGAATGAAAAACTGTTTTTT
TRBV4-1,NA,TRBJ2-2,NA,CASSQDLTTGLNTGELFF,TGCGCCAGCAGCCAAGATCTTACGACAGGATTGAACACCGGGGAGCTGTTTTTT
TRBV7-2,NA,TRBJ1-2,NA,CASSPNSQIYGYTF,TGTGCCAGCAGCCCGAATTCCCAGATCTATGGCTACACCTTC
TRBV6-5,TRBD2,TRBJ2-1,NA,CASSYRNAGASGEQFF,TGTGCCAGCAGTTATAGAAATGCGGGAGCGAGTGGTGAGCAGTTCTTC
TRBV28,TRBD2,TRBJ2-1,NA,CASSFVELVGGNEQFF,TGTGCCAGCAGTTTTGTCGAGTTGGTGGGGGGGAATGAGCAGTTCTTC
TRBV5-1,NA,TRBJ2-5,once,CASSLEGQIETQYF,TGCGCCAGCAGCCTAGAGGGACAAATAGAGACCCAGTACTTC
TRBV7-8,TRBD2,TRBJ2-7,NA,CASSLAGGTYEQYF,TGTGCCAGCAGCTTAGCGGGAGGGACCTACGAGCAGTACTTC
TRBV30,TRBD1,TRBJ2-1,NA,CAWSRDRVNEQFF,TGTGCCTGGAGTAGGGACAGGGTCAATGAGCAGTTCTTC
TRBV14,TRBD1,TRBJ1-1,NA,CASSQETGKSNTEAFF,TGTGCCAGCAGCCAAGAGACAGGGAAATCTAATACTGAAGCTTTCTTT
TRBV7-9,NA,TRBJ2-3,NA,CASSPVGGVVTDTQYF,TGTGCCAGCAGTCCCGTAGGGGGAGTGGTAACAGATACGCAGTATTTT
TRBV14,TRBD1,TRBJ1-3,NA,CASSQSGQVLENTIYF,TGTGCCAGCAGCCAGTCCGGACAGGTTCTTGAAAACACCATATATTTT
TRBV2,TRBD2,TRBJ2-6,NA,CASSEGLAGVLSGANVLTF,TGTGCCAGCAGTGAAGGGCTAGCGGGGGTCCTCTCTGGGGCCAACGTCCTGACTTTC
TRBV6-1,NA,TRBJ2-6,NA,CASSEAGGGSGANVLTF,TGTGCCAGCAGTGAAGCGGGAGGGGGCTCTGGGGCCAACGTCCTGACTTTC
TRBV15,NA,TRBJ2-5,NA,CATSKGETQYF,TGTGCCACCAGCAAAGGAGAGACCCAGTACTTC
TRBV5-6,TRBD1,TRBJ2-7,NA,CASSSGTGAFVLSEQYF,TGTGCCAGCAGTTCCGGGACAGGGGCTTTCGTTTTGTCAGAGCAGTACTTC
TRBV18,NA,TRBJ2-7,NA,CASSPLTYNLLERNEQYF,TGTGCCAGCTCACCACTCACGTATAATCTGTTGGAGAGGAACGAGCAGTACTTC
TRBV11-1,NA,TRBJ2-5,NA,CASSLGFRETQYF,TGTGCCAGCAGCTTGGGGTTTCGAGAGACCCAGTACTTC
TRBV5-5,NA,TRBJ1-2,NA,CASSSSTYGYTF,TGTGCCAGCAGCTCTAGCACCTATGGCTACACCTTC
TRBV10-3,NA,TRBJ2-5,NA,CAIRGPQEETQYF,TGTGCCATCAGAGGACCCCAGGAGGAGACCCAGTACTTC
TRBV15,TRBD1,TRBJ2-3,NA,CATSARQTGSTDTQYF,TGTGCCACCAGCGCAAGACAGACAGGGAGCACAGATACGCAGTATTTT
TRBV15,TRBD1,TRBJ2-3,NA,CATSRGQGARPDTQYF,TGTGCCACCAGCAGGGGACAGGGGGCGCGTCCAGATACGCAGTATTTT
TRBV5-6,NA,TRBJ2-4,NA,CASSQSRPAAKNIQYF,TGTGCCAGCAGCCAAAGCCGCCCAGCAGCCAAAAACATTCAGTACTTC
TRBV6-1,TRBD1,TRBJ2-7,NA,CASSVTGQSPYEQYF,TGTGCCAGCAGTGTCACGGGACAGTCACCTTACGAGCAGTACTTC
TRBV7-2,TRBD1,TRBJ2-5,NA,CASSQDRGMGETQYF,TGTGCCAGCAGCCAGGACAGGGGAATGGGGGAGACCCAGTACTTC